A selection of T cell receptor beta chains follows, all from one sample in a study of cytomegalovirus exposure and HLA in healthy donors. Repertoires were generated with immunoSEQ multiplex PCR, while TCRdb's copy carries only in-frame clones and drops some. In the table there are roughly 130,000 clones, about 62% of which are singletons. The specimen sequenced was PBMCs. These receptors were collected from a woman aged 40-49 years in good health and CMV-seropositive. Both conserved end residues are part of each CDR3. The D gene is left open where the match is weak. Clone size is stated in some rows and not others, as once, few, many or a class when expanded.

>-|TRBV6-6|-|TRBJ2-7
CASSYTGPHERYF
TGTGCCAGCAGTTATACAGGGCCCCACGAGCGGTACTTC
>-|TRBV5-1|-|TRBJ2-7
CASSLNSGAGWEQYF
TGCGCCAGCAGCTTGAATTCCGGGGCGGGGTGGGAGCAGTACTTC
>-|TRBV28|-|TRBJ2-2
CASIGRGDGELFF
TGTGCCAGCATTGGCAGGGGAGACGGGGAGCTGTTTTTT
>few|TRBV6-1|TRBD1|TRBJ1-6
CASRIDRGDSPLHF
TGTGCCAGCAGAATCGACAGGGGCGATTCACCCCTCCACTTT
>-|TRBV5-1|TRBD1|TRBJ1-2
CASSARQGIYGYTF
TGCGCCAGCAGCGCAAGACAGGGGATCTATGGCTACACCTTC
>-|TRBV5-4|-|TRBJ2-7
CASSPRGATDHEQYF
TGTGCCAGCAGCCCGCGCGGGGCAACGGATCACGAGCAGTACTTC
>few|TRBV28|TRBD1|TRBJ1-5
CASSTGGGMSNQPQHF
TGTGCCAGCAGTACAGGGGGCGGCATGAGCAATCAGCCCCAGCATTTT
>-|TRBV9|-|TRBJ2-2
CASSPSSGDGELFF
TGTGCCAGCAGCCCAAGCTCCGGAGACGGGGAGCTGTTTTTT
>-|TRBV28|-|TRBJ2-7
CASSLLSLSSYEQYF
TGTGCCAGCAGTTTACTTAGCCTCAGCTCCTACGAGCAGTACTTC
>-|TRBV23-1|TRBD1|TRBJ1-5
CASTKQGAIRQPQHF
TGCGCCAGCACCAAACAGGGGGCGATTCGTCAGCCCCAGCATTTT
>-|TRBV9|-|TRBJ2-5
CASSGVNEEETQYF
TGTGCCAGCAGCGGGGTCAATGAGGAGGAGACCCAGTACTTC
>few|TRBV7-8|-|TRBJ1-1
CASSLVSGGTLREAFF
TGTGCCAGCAGCTTAGTTTCGGGGGGGACCCTGAGGGAAGCTTTCTTT
>-|TRBV5-1|-|TRBJ1-4
CASSSDRTNEKLFF
TGCGCCAGCAGCTCGGACAGAACTAATGAAAAACTGTTTTTT
>few|TRBV20-1|-|TRBJ1-2
CSAPPGGYTF
TGCAGTGCTCCCCCGGGAGGCTACACCTTC
>-|TRBV6-1|TRBD1|TRBJ2-7
CASSEATGVAPNEQYF
TGTGCCAGCAGTGAGGCGACAGGGGTCGCGCCAAACGAGCAGTACTTC
>-|TRBV5-4|-|TRBJ1-3
CASSLWGLGGNTIYF
TGTGCCAGCAGCTTGTGGGGCCTGGGAGGAAACACCATATATTTT
>once|TRBV6-6|-|TRBJ2-3
CASQDQASEYTDTQYF
TGTGCCAGCCAAGATCAAGCTAGCGAATACACAGATACGCAGTATTTT
>-|TRBV6-6|-|TRBJ2-1
CASSPPSGAHEQFF
TGTGCCAGCAGCCCCCCGTCAGGGGCACATGAGCAGTTCTTC
>-|TRBV5-1|-|TRBJ1-5
CASSLEGEIPYSNQPQHF
TGCGCCAGCAGCTTGGAGGGGGAAATTCCCTATAGCAATCAGCCCCAGCATTTT
>few|TRBV14|-|TRBJ1-2
CASSQESHPNRQRNYGYTF
TGTGCCAGCAGCCAAGAATCCCACCCAAACAGACAGAGGAACTATGGCTACACCTTC
>-|TRBV19|TRBD1|TRBJ2-7
CASSLTGGTYEQYF
TGTGCCAGTAGTCTGACAGGGGGGACCTACGAGCAGTACTTC
>-|TRBV29-1|-|TRBJ1-1
CSVEGRGRAEAFF
TGCAGCGTTGAAGGGCGGGGAAGGGCTGAAGCTTTCTTT
>-|TRBV6-1|TRBD2|TRBJ2-7
CASSENRGLADYF
TGTGCCAGCAGTGAAAATCGAGGACTAGCCGATTACTTC
>-|TRBV6-1|TRBD1|TRBJ2-7
CASSSTGGSYEQYF
TGTGCCAGCAGCTCGACAGGGGGCTCCTACGAGCAGTACTTC
>once|TRBV6-5|-|TRBJ2-3
CASSRHGVQDTQYF
TGTGCCAGCAGCCGACACGGCGTCCAGGATACGCAGTATTTT
>-|TRBV5-1|-|TRBJ1-3
CASSPTGALGNTIYF
TGCGCCAGCAGCCCGACAGGAGCGCTAGGAAACACCATATATTTT
>few|TRBV2|-|TRBJ2-1
CASRLVMEQFF
TGTGCCAGCAGACTAGTTATGGAGCAGTTCTTC
>-|TRBV29-1|-|TRBJ2-7
CSVWTDLGYEQYF
TGCAGCGTGTGGACGGACTTGGGCTACGAGCAGTACTTC